This T cell receptor beta chain was identified in a study of T-cell memory formation after mild COVID-19 (dated by TCRdb to the early 2020s). The study in broad terms: Most TCR sequence clusters were specific to one of the two donors. In two donors, T-cell clones that expanded and contracted after mild COVID-19 were followed by sequencing TCRalpha and TCRbeta repertoires longitudinally. The cohort comprised two young, previously healthy adult volunteers, one female and one male. What the research found in general, with its limitations: Contracting CD4+ clones were found mainly in CM and EM memory subsets, while CD8+ clones were enriched in EMRA. SARS-CoV-2 specificity of the second-wave clones peaking on day 37 was not confirmed. Clones that contracted from day 15 to 85 showed balanced CD4/CD8 phenotypes, whereas a second wave of clones that expanded from day 15 to 37 leaned towards CD4+. Some responding clones were detected in pre-infection memory, suggesting pre-existing cross-reactive memory T cells joined the SARS-CoV-2 response. The study included only a couple of mild cases, and larger cohorts that include severe cases with pre-infection samples were judged to be necessary.

Ficoll-Paque density gradient centrifugation was used to isolate PBMCs. Concerning this clonotype itself: The target of this receptor is not known. No per-base quality is available; no much larger clone lies one base away.

TCRdb lists the instrument as Illumina NovaSeq 6000. Using 5'RACE with constant-segment primers, TCRalpha and TCRbeta cDNA libraries were constructed, with sample barcodes and unique molecular identifiers added in the process. Trizol reagent was used to extract RNA from every sample. The libraries were amplified in two PCR steps, and the second step added a second sample barcode and Illumina TruSeq adapters. The libraries were sequenced on an Illumina NovaSeq using 2 x 150 bp paired-end reads. The study's own analysis went as follows. Reads were demultiplexed and collapsed into UMI-guided consensus sequences with migec v1.2.7. Using mixcr v2.1.11, UMI consensuses were aligned to TRA and TRB V and J templates and then assembled into clonotypes. Expanded or contracted clonotypes were those called significant by both edgeR and NoisET, with noise models trained on biological replicates. edgeR calls used a false discovery rate-adjusted p below 0.01 and a log2 fold-change threshold of 1. PCA with hierarchical clustering of max-normalized trajectories of the 1000 most abundant clonotypes was used as exploratory dynamics analysis. Separately sequenced CD4+ and CD8+ repertoires were used to assign a CD4 or CD8 phenotype to each responding clone. TCRdb reprocessed the public reads (quality trimming at Q25 with fastp, clone calling with MiXCR) and kept in-frame beta chains. Rows are combined by CDR3 protein, so each entry shows the most common genes and DNA. The authors' filters were not applied to this entry. The sample data list roughly 250,000 distinct CDR3 sequences, and 16% of these were observed just once. The ten top clones hold approximately 3.4% of the sample.

The germline V gene yields SGHTA for CDR1 and FQGNSA for CDR2. The junction shows trimming of 5 bases on V and 4 bases on J, and the gene matches do not reach 10 bases of it. From the cysteine up to the phenylalanine, the CDR3 has a length of 15 residues. The sequence is cut down to CDR3 DNA, 45 bases in frame from base 1. The specimen was PBMCs or a T cell subset sorted from them (not recorded which). The chain employs TRBV7-2 and TRBJ2-7, with 8 central nucleotides matching TRBD2. This receptor was identified in a young man who had mild COVID-19 (a few samples of this study predate the infection). The sample titles of this study are shuffled in the database, so cell type and time point are left out; the donor was told from shared clones. The sequenced DNA is TGTGCCAGCAGCGGGTCCGGGACTAGATCTTACGAGCAGTACTTC. Translation gives CASSGSGTRSYEQYF.